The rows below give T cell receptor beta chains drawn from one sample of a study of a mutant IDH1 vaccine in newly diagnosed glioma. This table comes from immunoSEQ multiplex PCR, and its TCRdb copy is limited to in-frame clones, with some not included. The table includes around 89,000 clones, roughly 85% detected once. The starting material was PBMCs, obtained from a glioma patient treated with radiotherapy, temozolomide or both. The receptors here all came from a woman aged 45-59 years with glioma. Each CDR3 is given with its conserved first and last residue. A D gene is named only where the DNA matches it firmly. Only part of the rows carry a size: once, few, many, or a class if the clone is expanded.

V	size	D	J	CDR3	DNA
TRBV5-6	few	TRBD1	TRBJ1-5	CASSYRGDQPQHF	TGTGCCAGCAGCTACAGGGGCGATCAGCCCCAGCATTTT
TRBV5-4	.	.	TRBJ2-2	CASSPAGGANTGELFF	TGTGCCAGCAGCCCAGCGGGCGGGGCCAACACCGGGGAGCTGTTTTTT
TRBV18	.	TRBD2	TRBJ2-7	CASTLAGGYEQYF	TGTGCCAGCACCCTAGCGGGGGGCTACGAGCAGTACTTC
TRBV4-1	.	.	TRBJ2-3	CASSQGAGRTDTQYF	TGCGCCAGCAGCCAAGGGGCAGGGCGCACAGATACGCAGTATTTT
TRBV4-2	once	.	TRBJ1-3	CASSQEGRQGSGNTIYF	TGTGCCAGCAGCCAAGAAGGTAGGCAGGGCTCTGGAAACACCATATATTTT
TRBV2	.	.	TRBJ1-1	CASSARGKNTEAFF	TGTGCCAGCAGTGCCAGAGGGAAGAACACTGAAGCTTTCTTT
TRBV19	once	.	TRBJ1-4	CASGTSVTNEKLFF	TGTGCCAGTGGAACCAGTGTAACTAATGAAAAACTGTTTTTT
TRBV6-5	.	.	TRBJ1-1	CASSRGRNTEAFF	TGTGCCAGCAGTCGGGGACGAAACACTGAAGCTTTCTTT
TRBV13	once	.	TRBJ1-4	CASSTIQRSNEKLFF	TGTGCCAGCAGCACCATACAGAGAAGTAATGAAAAACTGTTTTTT
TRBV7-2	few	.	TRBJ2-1	CASSTILQGGEQFF	TGTGCCAGCAGCACTATCCTACAGGGCGGTGAGCAGTTCTTC
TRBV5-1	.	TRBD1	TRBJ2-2	CASSLAGTGRTGELFF	TGCGCCAGCAGCTTGGCCGGGACAGGGAGAACCGGGGAGCTGTTTTTT
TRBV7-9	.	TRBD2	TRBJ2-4	CASSLGLAGGRAKNIQYF	TGTGCCAGCAGCTTAGGACTAGCGGGGGGGAGAGCCAAAAACATTCAGTACTTC
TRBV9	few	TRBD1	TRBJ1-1	CASSPWTGPRTEAFF	TGTGCCAGCAGCCCGTGGACAGGGCCCCGAACTGAAGCTTTCTTT
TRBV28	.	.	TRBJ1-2	CASRPPGRRYGYTF	TGTGCCAGCAGGCCGCCGGGGAGGAGGTATGGCTACACCTTC
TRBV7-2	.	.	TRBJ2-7	CASSLLDYEQYF	TGTGCCAGCAGCCTTCTGGACTACGAGCAGTACTTC
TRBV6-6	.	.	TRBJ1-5	CASSHQDSNQPQHF	TGTGCCAGCAGCCACCAGGATAGCAATCAGCCCCAGCATTTT